This T cell receptor (beta chain) was recorded in a study of blood T cell repertoires in COVID-19. V lost 2 bases to trimming and J lost 6 bases, with 8 bases between them. This CDR3 region has 13 residues. Germline V gene sequence: CDR1 MNHEY, CDR2 SMNVEV (reference sequence). The study recruited people aged 18 to 89 years across 20 to 30 US areas. In the authors' workflow: Estimated nucleated cell counts came from reference gene primer amplification. Clones were read by immunoSEQ multiplex PCR, and TCRdb kept only the in-frame ones, dropping some. V and J calls and clone size follow that table, whereas D and trimming were derived from the DNA. The data show around 150,000 clones, with approximately 90% seen just once and less than 8% held by the top ten.

The sample consisted of PBMCs or T cells enriched from blood (not recorded which). This clonotype was obtained from a woman aged 50 to 60 who had recovered from COVID-19. This chain connects TRBV27 to TRBJ1-5; D is undetermined. CDR3: CASSLIEGQPQHF. The CDR3 region has the DNA TGTGCCAGCAGTTTAATTGAGGGTCAGCCCCAGCATTTT.